Shown below are 8 T cell receptor beta chains from a single sample sequenced in a study of blood T cell repertoires in COVID-19. Produced via immunoSEQ multiplex PCR; TCRdb's table is partial and in-frame only. Of 200,000 to 250,000 clones detected, 83% appear once; the ten largest clones hold roughly 1.3%. Source material: peripheral blood. Receptor source: a woman under 40 with COVID-19, enrolled during active disease.

This sequence joins TRBV5-8 and TRBJ2-5; TRBD2 agrees at 12 bases. The CDR3 loop spans 15 amino acids. V lost 4 bases and J lost 6; bases outside the gene matches: 7. Germline values: CDR1 SGHTS, CDR2 YDEGEE. The DNA for the CDR3 is TGTGCCAGCAGCCGCCTAGCGGGGGGGCCCAAGACCCAGTACTTC. It yields the protein CASSRLAGGPKTQYF. Variable domain in full (rest from reference TRBV5-8 and TRBJ2-5): EAGVTQSPTHLIKTRGQQATLRCSPISGHTSVYWYQQALGLGLQFLLWYDEGEERNRGNFPPRFSGRQFPNYSSELNVNALELEDSALYLCASSRLAGGPKTQYFGPGTRLLVL.

The chain combines TRBV7-2 with TRBJ2-3; 7 nucleotides agree with TRBD2. The germline V gene encodes CDR1 SGHTA and CDR2 FQGNSA. J was trimmed by 2 bases and V by 5 bases; bases with no gene match: 13. This CDR3 contains 17 residues. CDR3 bases: TGTGCCAGCAGCCAGAATGGCGCGGGAGCCCCCACAGATACGCAGTATTTT. The encoded protein is CASSQNGAGAPTDTQYF.

The DNA of the CDR3 is TGTGCCAGCAGCCGGGACAGGGGACGGGAGACCCAGTACTTC. This encodes CASSRDRGRETQYF. The chain couples TRBV2 to TRBJ2-5, with TRBD1 identical over 10 bases. The CDR3 is 14 residues long. Germline CDR1 reads SNHLY; CDR2 reads FYNNEI. V shed 6 bases, J shed 5 bases, and the junction held 6 bases outside the gene matches.

This chain joins TRBV5-1 and TRBJ2-2; 10 bases are a match to TRBD2. CDR1 and CDR2 (germline): SGHRS, YFSETQ. The CDR3 covers 15 residues. Trimming cost V 6 bases and J 6 bases; bases outside gene matches: 8. The CDR3 protein is CASKSGGAIAGELFF. As DNA, the CDR3 is TGCGCCAGCAAAAGCGGGGGGGCGATTGCCGGGGAGCTGTTTTTT.

This clone came up a few times. The chain's CDR3 is CASSPGTSLNEQFF. DNA of the CDR3: TGTGCCAGCAGCCCCGGGACTAGCCTAAATGAGCAGTTCTTC. This rearrangement joins TRBV9 to TRBJ2-1, with 9 bases that match TRBD2. The CDR3 extends over 14 amino acids. Per the germline V gene, CDR1 is SGDLS and CDR2 is YYNGEE. V was clipped by 4 bases and J by 7 bases; unmatched bases: 6. The variable domain in full, with the rest retrieved from reference TRBV9 and TRBJ2-1, is DSGVTQTPKHLITATGQRVTLRCSPRSGDLSVYWYQQSLDQGLQFLIQYYNGEERAKGNILERFSAQQFPDLHSELNLSSLELGDSALYFCASSPGTSLNEQFFGPGTRLTVL.

The CDR3 region is CASSRETGLGYTF. CDR3 in DNA: TGTGCCAGCAGCCGAGAGACAGGGTTAGGCTACACCTTC. This chain uses TRBV3-1 (or the pseudogene TRBV3-2) with TRBJ1-2; 7 positions match TRBD1. After removal of 4 bases from V and 8 bases from J, the junction contained 7 bases not matched to a gene. The CDR3 runs to 13 residues. Germline loops: CDR1 LGHDT, CDR2 YNNKEL (reference sequence).

The chain couples TRBV5-1 to TRBJ2-1; the match to TRBD2 covers 9 bases. Germline lookup yields CDR1 SGHRS and CDR2 YFSETQ. CDR3 size: 16 residues. With 3 bases clipped from V and 7 bases from J, the junction kept 11 bases outside the gene matches. The CDR3 reads CASSSGASGIWNEQFF. The CDR3 nucleotides read TGCGCCAGCAGCTCAGGCGCTAGCGGGATCTGGAATGAGCAGTTCTTC.

With regard to this clone: Within the sample, other DNA sequences also encode this same CDR3. V gene TRBV7-8 combines with J gene TRBJ1-6; 7 bases align to TRBD1. Trimming at V came to 0 bases and at J to 0 bases, leaving 5 bases not matched to a gene. The CDR3 is 18 amino acids. Germline V lookup: CDR1 SGHVS, CDR2 FQNEAQ. The CDR3 protein is CASSLARQGSSYNSPLHF. The DNA of the CDR3 is TGTGCCAGCAGCTTAGCGCGACAGGGCAGCTCCTATAATTCACCCCTCCACTTT.